The text below deals with one TCR beta chain. Its recognized antigen is unknown. Qualities for individual bases were not recorded, and no much larger clone is one base off. This record comes from a study of post-analysis software for immune sequencing data (dated by TCRdb to between 2015 and 2016). Regarding the study in general: Relapsing-remitting, secondary progressive and progressive-relapsing multiple sclerosis were recorded as disease courses, and subtype annotation was lacking for some patients. Patient repertoires were compared against 11 to 12 previously published healthy control repertoires from donors aged roughly 6 to 27 years. A subset of samples was prepared in parallel using single-end sample barcoding, then pooled and co-amplified after Illumina adapter ligation. Study-level results and caveats: Significantly lower normalized Chao1 diversity was found in multiple sclerosis patients than in controls, suggesting substantial peripheral T-cell clonal expansion. When samples were clustered directly using the F measure, samples prepared in the same batch co-clustered strongly, which prompted a batch-effect correction. Significantly higher frequencies in patients than in controls were found for several TRBV segments, including TRBV5-6, TRBV5-1 and TRBV20-1. The control group was slightly older than the multiple sclerosis patient group.

TCR beta repertoires were profiled from peripheral blood of roughly 13 young patients with multiple sclerosis to demonstrate the VDJtools post-analysis software. Multiple sclerosis patients were children and adolescents aged roughly 6 to 17 years. Libraries came from PCR. Sequencing took place on an Illumina HiSeq 2500. To reduce PCR and sequencing biases, unique molecular identifiers were built into the TCR beta cDNA libraries. Roughly 500,000 cDNA molecules were obtained for every 1 to 10 million input T cells, so each molecule roughly corresponded to one T cell. The patient libraries were prepared and sequenced using the same protocol as the earlier healthy control dataset. Within a given batch, samples were prepared together, multiplexed and sequenced on the same HiSeq lane. Per the authors' processing: Raw barcoded reads were processed with MIGEC, discarding single-read molecular identifier groups before consensus assembly and CDR3 extraction. VDJtools was used for post-analysis of the clonotype tables, with diversity normalized by down-sampling every dataset to the smallest sample size. To correct batch-related cross-sample contamination, repertoire overlap clustering matched CDR3 amino acid sequences but not nucleotide sequences. TCRdb reran the public reads through fastp at Q25 and MiXCR, keeping productive beta chains. Here each entry gathers all rows of one CDR3 protein and keeps the most common genes and DNA. TCRdb, not the authors, supplied the V and J calls. A total of hundreds of thousands of distinct CDR3 sequences appear in this sample, about 44% of them only once. Of the sample, 1.5% to 2% is held by the ten largest clones.

The CDR3 spans 16 residues, from the cysteine through the phenylalanine. The only DNA kept is the CDR3, 48 bases in frame from the first base. After removal of 6 bases from V and 0 bases from J, the junction retains 7 bases not matched to a gene. The sequence is built from TRBV12-3 or TRBV12-4 and TRBJ2-4; the junction holds 8 bases that match TRBD1. Input material: blood. The sequence was collected from a girl between 10 and 17 years old with multiple sclerosis. CDR3 reads: CASSPNRGVAKNIQYF. The DNA sequence is as follows: TGTGCCAGCAGCCCAAACAGGGGGGTAGCCAAAAACATTCAGTACTTC.